These 25 T cell receptor beta chains were sequenced from one sample in a study of shared clonotypes between healthy human individuals. Here immunoSEQ multiplex PCR was the method, and the copy in TCRdb shows in-frame clones only, minus some. The sample yields over a million clones, around 97% seen once. Specimen: naive CD4+ T cells sorted from blood. The subset is: CD45RA+ positively selected. The source of these receptors is a man younger than 40 in good health.

The chain couples TRBV18 to TRBJ2-4; the match to TRBD2 covers 14 bases. The CDR3 contains 16 residues. The V gene end was trimmed by 3 bases and the J gene end by 5 bases; junction bases not matched to a gene: 3. The germline gives CDR1 KGHSH, CDR2 LQKENI. The DNA of the CDR3 is TGTGCCAGCTCACCCAGACTAGCGGGAGGGGAAAACATTCAGTACTTC. This gives the protein CASSPRLAGGENIQYF.

The chain uses TRBV7-8 and TRBJ2-7; perhaps TRBD1 as D (6 bases). The V end was cut by 2 bases, the J end by 3 bases, with 11 bases between. Germline V gives CDR1 SGHVS, CDR2 FQNEAQ. The CDR3 sequence is 14 residues long. CDR3 protein: CASSLTGTIYEQYF. The DNA of the CDR3 is TGTGCCAGCAGCTTAACCGGGACAATCTACGAGCAGTACTTC.

J is TRBJ2-7 and V is TRBV5-1; a possible D gene is TRBD1 (6 bases). Per the germline V gene, CDR1 is SGHRS and CDR2 is YFSETQ. Trimming removed 0 bases from V and 2 bases from J, with 15 bases in between. This CDR3 has 16 amino acids. The CDR3 DNA follows: TGCGCCAGCAGCTTGGGAACAGGGCTCAAAGCCTACGAGCAGTACTTC. This sequence encodes CASSLGTGLKAYEQYF. The full variable domain, in which reference TRBV5-1 and TRBJ2-7 provide the parts outside the CDR3, is KAGVTQTPRYLIKTRGQQVTLSCSPISGHRSVSWYQQTPGQGLQFLFEYFSETQRNKGNFPGRFSGRQFSNSRSEMNVSTLELGDSALYLCASSLGTGLKAYEQYFGPGTRLTVT.

The chain links TRBV28 to TRBJ1-5; D possibly corresponds to TRBD1 (6 bases). Germline V CDR1 and CDR2: MDHEN, SYDVKM. V gave up 6 bases and J gave up 7 bases, with 13 bases separating them. The CDR3 extends over 13 amino acids. CDR3 nucleotide sequence: TGTGCCAGCAGGAGAAAACAGGGACAGCCCCAGCATTTT. Protein: CASRRKQGQPQHF.

The chain couples TRBV30 to TRBJ2-3, with D unclear. The length of the CDR3 is 16 residues. Germline V gene sequence: CDR1 GTSNPN, CDR2 SVGIG (reference sequence). V was shortened by 4 bases and J by 2 bases, with 19 bases between the two germline ends. The CDR3 region is CAWTVSRTINTDTQYF. The CDR3 coding sequence is TGTGCCTGGACGGTAAGCCGCACTATTAACACAGATACGCAGTATTTT.

V and J are TRBV5-8 and TRBJ2-7, with 7 bases lining up with TRBD2. V shed 4 bases, J shed 1 base, and the junction held 11 bases outside the gene matches. The CDR3 loop spans 16 amino acids. CDR1 SGHTS and CDR2 YDEGEE come from the germline V gene. CDR3 sequence (DNA): TGTGCCAGCAGCCTTCCGGCGGGACTACCTTCCTACGAGCAGTACTTC. Translated: CASSLPAGLPSYEQYF. Using reference TRBV5-8 and TRBJ2-7 for the parts outside the CDR3, the full variable domain is EAGVTQSPTHLIKTRGQQATLRCSPISGHTSVYWYQQALGLGLQFLLWYDEGEERNRGNFPPRFSGRQFPNYSSELNVNALELEDSALYLCASSLPAGLPSYEQYFGPGTRLTVT.

The CDR3 DNA sequence: TGTGCCAGCAGCCAAGACTCTACAGGGGGGGGTCGAGAGACCCAGTACTTC. Its translation: CASSQDSTGGGRETQYF. The gene calls are TRBV14 and TRBJ2-5; a weak D match, TRBD1 (8 bases). The germline V gene encodes CDR1 SGHDN and CDR2 FVKESK. V lost 0 bases and J 4 bases, leaving 18 bases between the germline ends. This CDR3 has 17 residues. Based on the CDR3 plus reference TRBV14 and TRBJ2-5, the full variable domain is EAGVTQFPSHSVIEKGQTVTLRCDPISGHDNLYWYRRVMGKEIKFLLHFVKESKQDESGMPNNRFLAERTGGTYSTLKVQPAELEDSGVYFCASSQDSTGGGRETQYFGPGTRLLVL.

The V gene is TRBV27, the J gene TRBJ2-5, with D possibly being TRBD1 or TRBD2 (5 bases each). The CDR3 contains 14 residues. V gave up 2 bases and J gave up 9 bases, with 16 bases separating them. Germline V gene data show CDR1 as MNHEY and CDR2 as SMNVEV (reference sequence). The CDR3, as DNA: TGTGCCAGCAGTTTAGGGGGACCCCTTGCGGCCCAGTACTTC. It yields the protein CASSLGGPLAAQYF.

This CDR3 is CASSSLSNTGELFF. CDR3 coding DNA: TGTGCCAGCAGCTCTCTCTCGAACACCGGGGAGCTGTTTTTT. The chain couples TRBV14 to TRBJ2-2, with D unclear. This CDR3 is 14 amino acids long. Trimming cost V 5 bases and J 0 bases, with 7 bases left between them. CDR1 is SGHDN, CDR2 FVKESK, per germline.

This chain connects TRBV6-6 to TRBJ1-5; 7 nucleotides line up with TRBD1. CDR1 and CDR2 (germline): MNHNY, SVGAGI (reference sequence). V lost 4 bases to trimming and J lost 6 bases; unmatched junction nucleotides: 12. CDR3 length: 16 amino acids. Here the CDR3 reads CASSFIDREVGQPQHF. CDR3 nucleotide sequence: TGTGCCAGCAGTTTCATTGACAGGGAAGTTGGTCAGCCCCAGCATTTT.

CDR3 in DNA: TGTGCCAGCAGTTCCCGGACAGGGCCTCCAGATACGCAGTATTTT. Amino acids: CASSSRTGPPDTQYF. This sequence joins TRBV5-4 and TRBJ2-3, with 8 bases aligning to TRBD1. With V trimmed by 5 bases and J by 4 bases, 9 bases remained unmatched. The CDR3 contains 15 residues. Germline V CDR1 and CDR2: SGHNT, YYREEE (reference sequence).

The rearrangement uses TRBV18 and TRBJ2-7; TRBD2 matches 9 bases. The CDR3 is 16 residues long. Germline assignment: CDR1 KGHSH and CDR2 LQKENI. The junction had 8 bases not matched to a gene; V was cut back by 4 bases and J by 1 base. The CDR3 reads CASSQLSGSSSYEQYF. In nucleotides, the CDR3 is TGTGCCAGCTCACAACTTAGCGGGAGCAGTTCCTACGAGCAGTACTTC.

V is TRBV6-5 and J is TRBJ2-2, with 8 bases identical to TRBD2. The CDR3 sequence is 15 residues long. Germline V lookup: CDR1 MNHEY, CDR2 SVGAGI. Trimming cost V 6 bases and J 9 bases; bases outside gene matches: 12. Written as DNA, the CDR3 is TGTGCCAGCAGCCCCGGACTAGCAGTCGTCAGGGAGCTGTTTTTT. Translating gives CASSPGLAVVRELFF.

The CDR3 sequence is CASTPSGRRVNEQFF. The CDR3, as DNA: TGTGCCAGCACGCCTAGCGGGAGAAGGGTCAATGAGCAGTTCTTC. The chain links TRBV2 to TRBJ2-1, with TRBD2 identical over 10 bases. The germline gives CDR1 SNHLY, CDR2 FYNNEI. The CDR3 length is 15 residues. The ends lost 7 bases at V and 6 bases at J; junction bases unmatched: 9.

This chain links TRBV5-1 with TRBJ2-2, with TRBD1 matching over 9 bases. The CDR3 extends over 16 amino acids. V trimming: 3 bases; J trimming: 7 bases; junction bases outside the gene matches: 10. Germline CDR1 is SGHRS and CDR2 is YFSETQ. CDR3 sequence: CASSSAGTGIVGELFF. The CDR3 nucleotides read TGCGCCAGCAGCTCAGCCGGGACAGGGATTGTCGGGGAGCTGTTTTTT.

The V and J genes are TRBV5-1 and TRBJ2-7; possible D gene TRBD2, 5 bases. The germline CDR1 and CDR2 sequences are SGHRS and YFSETQ. The CDR3 has 14 amino acids. The V gene lost 4 bases and the J gene lost 0 bases, with 11 bases spanning the gap. As DNA, the CDR3 is TGCGCCAGCAGCCAGGACGGGAACTCCTACGAGCAGTACTTC. Amino acids: CASSQDGNSYEQYF. Filled out from reference TRBV5-1 and TRBJ2-7, the complete variable domain reads KAGVTQTPRYLIKTRGQQVTLSCSPISGHRSVSWYQQTPGQGLQFLFEYFSETQRNKGNFPGRFSGRQFSNSRSEMNVSTLELGDSALYLCASSQDGNSYEQYFGPGTRLTVT.

The chain uses TRBV2 and TRBJ2-5; D not resolved. This CDR3 region has 13 residues. V shed 8 bases and J shed 5 bases, with 15 bases lying between them. The germline V gene encodes CDR1 SNHLY and CDR2 FYNNEI. CDR3 bases: TGTGCCAGCTGCCTAGAGGTTCGGGAGACCCAGTACTTC. It is translated as CASCLEVRETQYF.

V is TRBV10-3 and J is TRBJ2-3; 11 positions match TRBD2. The CDR3 spans 16 residues. The V gene end was trimmed by 3 bases and the J gene end by 2 bases; junction bases not matched to a gene: 4. Germline assignment: CDR1 ENHRY and CDR2 SYGVKD. As DNA, the CDR3 is TGTGCCATCAGTGATAGCGGGAGGGCCCCCACAGATACGCAGTATTTT. Amino acid sequence: CAISDSGRAPTDTQYF.

This clone was observed a few times. The CDR3 region has the DNA TGTGCCTGGAGTGTACTGGGCTACGGCTACGAGCAGTACTTC. Translated, it gives CAWSVLGYGYEQYF. This chain joins TRBV30 and TRBJ2-7; D is unclear. V lost 0 bases and J 3 bases, leaving 12 bases between the germline ends. The CDR3 is 14 amino acids. The germline V gene has CDR1 GTSNPN and CDR2 SVGIG (reference sequence). The full variable domain, with the rest looked up from reference TRBV30 and TRBJ2-7, is SQTIHQWPATLVQPVGSPLSLECTVEGTSNPNLYWYRQAAGRGLQLLFYSVGIGQISSEVPQNLSASRPQDRQFILSSKKLLLSDSGFYLCAWSVLGYGYEQYFGPGTRLTVT.

This chain joins TRBV29-1 and TRBJ2-5, with TRBD1 matching 8 bases. This CDR3 is built from 16 residues. Germline V lookup: CDR1 SQVTM, CDR2 ANQGSEA. V lost 6 bases to trimming and J lost 11 bases; unmatched junction nucleotides: 23. CDR3 sequence: CSVLPYRGRILSSQYF. The CDR3 DNA is TGCAGCGTGCTACCTTACAGGGGGAGGATTCTATCATCTCAGTACTTC.

The V call is TRBV18, the J call TRBJ2-2; 8 nucleotides line up with TRBD1. Germline V lookup: CDR1 KGHSH, CDR2 LQKENI. The V segment lost 6 bases and the J segment 7 bases; nucleotides outside the gene matches: 13. The CDR3 runs 16 residues. CDR3 in amino acids: CASSPYRTGTSGELFF. DNA of the CDR3: TGTGCCAGCTCTCCTTATCGGACAGGGACGAGCGGGGAGCTGTTTTTT.

This chain links TRBV18 with TRBJ2-4; D is perhaps TRBD2 (5 bases). This CDR3 has 11 residues. Germline V gene sequence: CDR1 KGHSH, CDR2 LQKENI. The V and J ends lost 5 bases and 13 bases respectively, with 12 bases between them. The CDR3 is CASSSNSGQYF. The DNA of the CDR3 is TGTGCCAGCTCATCCAACAGCGGACAGTACTTC.

Points on this clone: Other DNA sequences in the same sample also yield this CDR3. The gene calls are TRBV7-9 and TRBJ1-1; possibly TRBD1 for D (5 bases). Trimming cost V 2 bases and J 5 bases, with 9 bases left between them. This CDR3 spans 13 amino acids. Germline CDR1 is SEHNR and CDR2 is FQNEAQ (reference sequence). CDR3 region: CASSLIGGTEAFF. The CDR3 DNA reads as TGTGCCAGCAGCTTAATCGGGGGTACTGAAGCTTTCTTT.

V and J are TRBV5-5 and TRBJ2-7, with D unclear. V was trimmed by 2 bases and J by 5 bases, leaving 8 bases between them. The CDR3 consists of 12 residues. The germline V gene has CDR1 SGHKS and CDR2 YYEKEE (reference sequence). Here the CDR3 reads CASSLTLHEQYF. The DNA of the CDR3 is TGTGCCAGCAGCTTAACCCTCCACGAGCAGTACTTC.

With respect to this clone: The sample holds other DNA sequences that translate to the same CDR3. The chain has TRBV9 and TRBJ1-5; D is unresolved. The germline V gene has CDR1 SGDLS and CDR2 YYNGEE. V gave up 0 bases and J gave up 5 bases, with 3 bases separating them. CDR3 length: 12 residues. The CDR3 protein is CASSVGDQPQHF. DNA of the CDR3: TGTGCCAGCAGCGTAGGTGATCAGCCCCAGCATTTT.